Below, 7 T cell receptor beta chains from the same sample are listed, as sequenced in a study of a mutant IDH1 vaccine in newly diagnosed glioma. The table came from immunoSEQ multiplex PCR; TCRdb's copy has only in-frame clones and leaves some out. Here the sample spans about 92,000 clones, around 82% being singletons. Sample time point: baseline, week 1 (first vaccination visit). Treatment denoted: pre-vaccination baseline after standard-of-care therapy. The sequences come from PBMCs, collected from a glioma patient treated with radiotherapy, temozolomide or both. The source is a woman aged 45-59 years with glioma.

CDR3 nucleotide sequence: TGTGCCAGTAGTTACCCGACGGGAGGAAATTCACCCCTCCACTTT. This gives the protein CASSYPTGGNSPLHF. This rearrangement joins TRBV19 to TRBJ1-6, with unresolved D. From germline, CDR1 is LNHDA and CDR2 SQIVND (reference sequence). V was pared by 5 bases and J by 7 bases, with 15 bases between. The CDR3 is made up of 15 amino acids. The full variable domain, with the rest looked up from reference TRBV19 and TRBJ1-6, is DGGITQSPKYLFRKEGQNVTLSCEQNLNHDAMYWYRQDPGQGLRLIYYSQIVNDFQKGDIAEGYSVSREKKESFPLTVTSAQKNPTAFYLCASSYPTGGNSPLHFGNGTRLTVT.

This chain connects TRBV19 to TRBJ2-7, with 14 bases identical to TRBD2. CDR3 length: 15 residues. Germline V gene lookup returns CDR1 LNHDA and CDR2 SQIVND (reference sequence). After removal of 5 bases from V and 5 bases from J, the junction contained 5 bases not matched to a gene. CDR3 DNA: TGTGCCAGTAGTTCGGGACTAGCGGGGGTGAACGAGCAGTACTTC. It encodes CASSSGLAGVNEQYF.

This clone was detected only a few times. CDR3 bases: TGTGCCAGCAGCTCCGCCCGAGGGCGGCTGTTTTTT. This gives the protein CASSSARGRLFF. The chain uses TRBV7-9 and TRBJ1-4; D gene uncertain. Germline V gene data show CDR1 as SEHNR and CDR2 as FQNEAQ (reference sequence). Trimming cost V 4 bases and J 14 bases, with 14 bases left between them. This CDR3 spans 12 amino acids.

The CDR3 spells CASRQGTNQPQHF. As DNA, the CDR3 is TGTGCCAGCAGACAGGGAACGAATCAGCCCCAGCATTTT. The chain has TRBV6-6 and TRBJ1-5; perhaps TRBD1 as D (6 bases). The CDR3 spans 13 residues. The germline V and J ends were trimmed by 6 bases and 4 bases, with 10 bases remaining between them. CDR1 and CDR2 from the germline V gene are MNHNY and SVGAGI (reference sequence).

To note about this clone: One end of the junction is discordant with germline, which a read error may explain. The genes are TRBV12-5 and TRBJ1-1; D unclear. CDR3 length equals 13 residues. In germline, CDR1 is LGHNT, CDR2 FRNRAP. The CDR3 DNA follows: TGTGCTAGTGGGTTGGAGGCTACCACTGAAGCTTTCTTT. This encodes CASGLEATTEAFF.

The genes are TRBV7-9 and TRBJ1-1; D might be TRBD1 (5 bases). The CDR3 runs 18 residues. Germline CDR1 and CDR2: SEHNR and FQNEAQ (reference sequence). The V and J ends lost 3 bases and 0 bases respectively, with 20 bases between them. CDR3 in DNA: TGTGCCAGCAGCTTCGTAGGTCACGCTGGGGGGATGAACACTGAAGCTTTCTTT. This codes for CASSFVGHAGGMNTEAFF.

As regards this clone: This may come from a read error, since a much larger clone is one base off. The gene calls are TRBV7-7 and TRBJ2-3; D unclear. From germline, CDR1 is SSHAT and CDR2 FNYEAQ (reference sequence). The CDR3 is made up of 13 amino acids. V lost 0 bases and J lost 4, with 5 bases in between. CDR3 DNA: TGTGCCAGCAGCTTAGCTCCCTCAGATACGCAGTATTTT. Protein sequence: CASSLAPSDTQYF.